The clone carrying this T cell receptor beta chain has a count of ten or more. RNA transcripts served as the template for amplifying TCR beta CDR3 regions. The HTBI set primed first-round TCR CDR3 RT-PCR. MiXCR, run by TCRdb on the multiplex PCR reads, gives a single entry per CDR3 protein. The table records under 300,000 distinct CDR3 sequences, roughly an eighth of them present only once. The data were obtained in a study of T cells in Graves' hyperthyroidism and ophthalmopathy. The CDR3 is made up of 17 amino acids. J was trimmed by 7 bases and V by 3 bases; bases with no gene match: 12. CDR1 is MNHEY, CDR2 SMNVEV, per germline (reference sequence).

This chain uses TRBV27 with TRBJ2-1; 10 bases fit TRBD2. The TCR was taken from a woman between 40 and 50 years old with Graves' hyperthyroidism. The sequenced sample consisted of blood. The CDR3 DNA reads TGTGCCAGCAGTTTCGATGGGCCGTCTAGCGGGAGAAATGAGCAGTTCTTC. Translated: CASSFDGPSSGRNEQFF.